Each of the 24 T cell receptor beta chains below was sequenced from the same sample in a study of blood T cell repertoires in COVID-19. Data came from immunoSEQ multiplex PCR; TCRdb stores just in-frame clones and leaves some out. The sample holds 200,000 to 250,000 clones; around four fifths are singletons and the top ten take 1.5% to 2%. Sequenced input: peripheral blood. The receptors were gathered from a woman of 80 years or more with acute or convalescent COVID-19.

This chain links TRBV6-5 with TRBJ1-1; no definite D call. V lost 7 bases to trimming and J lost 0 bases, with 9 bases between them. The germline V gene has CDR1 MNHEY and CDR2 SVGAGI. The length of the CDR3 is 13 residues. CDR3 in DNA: TGTGCCAGCAATCTACAGCTGAACACTGAAGCTTTCTTT. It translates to CASNLQLNTEAFF.

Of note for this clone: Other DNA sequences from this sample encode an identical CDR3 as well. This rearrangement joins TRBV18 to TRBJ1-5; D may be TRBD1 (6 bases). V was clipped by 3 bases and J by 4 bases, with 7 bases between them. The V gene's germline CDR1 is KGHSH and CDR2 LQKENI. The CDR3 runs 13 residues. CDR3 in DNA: TGTGCCAGCTCACCGGACAGAAATCAGCCCCAGCATTTT. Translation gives CASSPDRNQPQHF.

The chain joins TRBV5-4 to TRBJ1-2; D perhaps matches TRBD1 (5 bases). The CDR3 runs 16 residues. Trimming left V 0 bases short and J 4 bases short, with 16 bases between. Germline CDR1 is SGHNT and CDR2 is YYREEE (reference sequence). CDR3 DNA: TGTGCCAGCAGCTTGGCTGCAGGGCGTGAAGGCTATGGCTACACCTTC. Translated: CASSLAAGREGYGYTF.

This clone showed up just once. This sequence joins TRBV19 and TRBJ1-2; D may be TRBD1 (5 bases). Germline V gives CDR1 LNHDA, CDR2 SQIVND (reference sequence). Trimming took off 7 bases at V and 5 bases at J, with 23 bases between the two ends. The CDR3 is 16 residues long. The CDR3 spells CASTTNGWGLTYGYTF. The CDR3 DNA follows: TGTGCCAGTACCACAAATGGCTGGGGACTCACGTATGGCTACACCTTC.

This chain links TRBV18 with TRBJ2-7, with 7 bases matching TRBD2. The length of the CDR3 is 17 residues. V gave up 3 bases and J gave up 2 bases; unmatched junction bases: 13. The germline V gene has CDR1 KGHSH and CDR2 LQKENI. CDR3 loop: CASSPLGAGAKAYEQYF. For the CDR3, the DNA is TGTGCCAGCTCACCGCTCGGTGCGGGAGCCAAAGCCTACGAGCAGTACTTC.

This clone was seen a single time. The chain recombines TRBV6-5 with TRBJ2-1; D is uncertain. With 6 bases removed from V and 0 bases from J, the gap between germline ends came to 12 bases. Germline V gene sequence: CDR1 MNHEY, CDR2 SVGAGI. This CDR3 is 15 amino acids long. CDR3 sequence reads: CASSLRPSSYNEQFF. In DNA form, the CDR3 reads TGTGCCAGCAGCTTGCGGCCTTCCTCCTACAATGAGCAGTTCTTC.

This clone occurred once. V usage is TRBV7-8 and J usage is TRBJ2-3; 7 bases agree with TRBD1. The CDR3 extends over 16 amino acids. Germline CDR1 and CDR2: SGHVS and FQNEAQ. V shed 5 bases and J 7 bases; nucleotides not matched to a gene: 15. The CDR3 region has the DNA TGTGCCAGCAGCGAGCGGACAGGCAGGGCGTTTAATACGCAGTATTTT. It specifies CASSERTGRAFNTQYF.

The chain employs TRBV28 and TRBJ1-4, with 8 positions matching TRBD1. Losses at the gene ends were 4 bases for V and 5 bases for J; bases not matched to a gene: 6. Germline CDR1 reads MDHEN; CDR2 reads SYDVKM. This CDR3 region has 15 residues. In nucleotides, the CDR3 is TGTGCCAGCAGTTATCCCACAGGGGGGAATGAAAAACTGTTTTTT. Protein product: CASSYPTGGNEKLFF.

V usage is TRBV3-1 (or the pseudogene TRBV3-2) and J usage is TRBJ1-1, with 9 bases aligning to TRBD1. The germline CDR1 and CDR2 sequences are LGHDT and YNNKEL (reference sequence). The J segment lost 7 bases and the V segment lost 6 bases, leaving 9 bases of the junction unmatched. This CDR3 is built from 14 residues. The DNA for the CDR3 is TGTGCCAGCAGGCCCTGGACAGGGGCTGGTGAAGCTTTCTTT. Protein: CASRPWTGAGEAFF.

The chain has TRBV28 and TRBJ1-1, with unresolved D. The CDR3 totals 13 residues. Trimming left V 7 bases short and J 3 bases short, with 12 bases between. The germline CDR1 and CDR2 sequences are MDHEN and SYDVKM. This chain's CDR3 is CASKPGSYTEAFF. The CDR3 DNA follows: TGTGCCAGCAAGCCAGGCTCCTACACTGAAGCTTTCTTT. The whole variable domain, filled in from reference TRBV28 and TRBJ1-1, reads DVKVTQSSRYLVKRTGEKVFLECVQDMDHENMFWYRQDPGLGLRLIYFSYDVKMKEKGDIPEGYSVSREKKERFSLILESASTNQTSMYLCASKPGSYTEAFFGQGTRLTVV.

DNA of the CDR3: TGTGCCAGCAGCGACATAAATAGCGGGGGGGCCTCAAATGAGCAGTTCTTC. This codes for CASSDINSGGASNEQFF. The genes are TRBV11-2 and TRBJ2-1, with 11 bases lining up with TRBD2. This CDR3 contains 17 residues. Per the germline V gene, CDR1 is SGHAT and CDR2 is FQNNGV. V trimming: 5 bases; J trimming: 7 bases; junction bases outside the gene matches: 13.

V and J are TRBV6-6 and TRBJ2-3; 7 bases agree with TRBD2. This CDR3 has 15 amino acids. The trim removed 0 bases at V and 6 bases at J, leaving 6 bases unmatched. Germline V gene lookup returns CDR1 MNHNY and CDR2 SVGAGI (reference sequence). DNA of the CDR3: TGTGCCAGCAGTTACTCGGTCATGGGGGGGGATACGCAGTATTTT. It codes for CASSYSVMGGDTQYF.

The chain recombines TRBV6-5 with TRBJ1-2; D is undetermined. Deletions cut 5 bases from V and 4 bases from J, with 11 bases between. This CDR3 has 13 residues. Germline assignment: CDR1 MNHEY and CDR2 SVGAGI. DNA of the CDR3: TGTGCCAGCAGTCGCGCGAACCTCTATGGCTACACCTTC. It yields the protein CASSRANLYGYTF.

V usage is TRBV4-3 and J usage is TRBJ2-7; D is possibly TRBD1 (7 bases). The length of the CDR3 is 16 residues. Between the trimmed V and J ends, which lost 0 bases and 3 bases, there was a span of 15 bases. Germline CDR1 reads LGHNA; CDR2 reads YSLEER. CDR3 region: CASSQDLRGVGYEQYF. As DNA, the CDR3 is TGCGCCAGCAGCCAAGACCTCAGGGGGGTCGGCTACGAGCAGTACTTC.

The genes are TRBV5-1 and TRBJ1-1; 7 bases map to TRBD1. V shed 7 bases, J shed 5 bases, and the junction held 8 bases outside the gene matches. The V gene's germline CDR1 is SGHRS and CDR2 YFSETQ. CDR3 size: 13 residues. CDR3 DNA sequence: TGCGCCAGCTCCCGAGACAGGGAAACTGAAGCTTTCTTT. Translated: CASSRDRETEAFF.

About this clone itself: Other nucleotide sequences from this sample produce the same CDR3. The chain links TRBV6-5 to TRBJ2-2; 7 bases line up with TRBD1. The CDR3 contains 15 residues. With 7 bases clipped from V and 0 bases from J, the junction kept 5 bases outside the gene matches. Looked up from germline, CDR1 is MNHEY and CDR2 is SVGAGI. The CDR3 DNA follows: TGTGCCAGCACCCCGGGACAGCCGAACACCGGGGAGCTGTTTTTT. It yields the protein CASTPGQPNTGELFF.

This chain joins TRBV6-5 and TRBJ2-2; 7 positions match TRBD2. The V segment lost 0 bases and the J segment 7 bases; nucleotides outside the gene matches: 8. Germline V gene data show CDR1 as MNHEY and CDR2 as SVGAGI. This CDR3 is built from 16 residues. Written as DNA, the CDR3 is TGTGCCAGCAGTTACTCGTGGGGCGGGGGAGTCGGGGAGCTGTTTTTT. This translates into CASSYSWGGGVGELFF.

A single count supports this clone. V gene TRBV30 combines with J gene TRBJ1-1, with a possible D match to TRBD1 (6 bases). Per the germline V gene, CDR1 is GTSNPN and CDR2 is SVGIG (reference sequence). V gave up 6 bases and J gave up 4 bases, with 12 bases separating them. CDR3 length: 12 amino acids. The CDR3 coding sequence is TGTGCCTGTCGAGGGGACATCACTGAAGCTTTCTTT. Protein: CACRGDITEAFF.

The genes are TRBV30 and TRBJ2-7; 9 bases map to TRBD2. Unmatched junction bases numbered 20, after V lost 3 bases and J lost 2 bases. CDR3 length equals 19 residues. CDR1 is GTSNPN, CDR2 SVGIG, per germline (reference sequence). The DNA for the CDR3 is TGTGCCTGGAGCCCGGGATCCTCGCGGCGGGAGGGCCGGACCTACGAGCAGTACTTC. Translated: CAWSPGSSRREGRTYEQYF.

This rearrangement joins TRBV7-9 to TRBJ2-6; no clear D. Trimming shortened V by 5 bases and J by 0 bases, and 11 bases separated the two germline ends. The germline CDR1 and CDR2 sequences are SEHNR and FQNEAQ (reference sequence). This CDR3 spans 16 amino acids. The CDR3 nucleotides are TGTGCCAGCAGCCCCAACACACGCTCTGGGGCCAACGTCCTGACTTTC. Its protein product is CASSPNTRSGANVLTF.

For the CDR3, the DNA is TGTGCCAGCAGCTCTCATCCCAGAGGGGGAAACACCATATATTTT. Encoded protein: CASSSHPRGGNTIYF. The chain is built from TRBV7-8 and TRBJ1-3, with D unclear. The V end was cut by 4 bases, the J end by 4 bases, with 14 bases between. CDR3 length: 15 amino acids. Germline V gene data show CDR1 as SGHVS and CDR2 as FQNEAQ.

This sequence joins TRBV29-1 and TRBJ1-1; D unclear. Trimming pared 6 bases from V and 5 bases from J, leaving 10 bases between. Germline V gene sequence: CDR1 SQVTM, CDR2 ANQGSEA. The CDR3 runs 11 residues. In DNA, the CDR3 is TGCAGCGTGCGACCCGGGACTGAAGCTTTCTTT. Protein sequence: CSVRPGTEAFF.

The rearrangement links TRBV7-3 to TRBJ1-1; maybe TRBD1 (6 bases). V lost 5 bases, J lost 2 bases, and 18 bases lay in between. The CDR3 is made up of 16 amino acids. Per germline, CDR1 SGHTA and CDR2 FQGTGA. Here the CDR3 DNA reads TGTGCCAGCAGCGTTAGTAGGGCAGGGGCAAACACTGAAGCTTTCTTT. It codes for CASSVSRAGANTEAFF.

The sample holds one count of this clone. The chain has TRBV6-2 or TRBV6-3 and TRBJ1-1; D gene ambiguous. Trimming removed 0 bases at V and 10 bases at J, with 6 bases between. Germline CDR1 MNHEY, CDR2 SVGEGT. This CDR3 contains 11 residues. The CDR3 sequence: CASSYSRGAFF. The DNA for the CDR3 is TGTGCCAGCAGTTACTCTCGAGGAGCTTTCTTT.